The clone carrying this TCR beta chain was observed many times. The germline V and J ends were trimmed by 5 bases and 0 bases, with 7 bases remaining between them. The CDR3 loop spans 13 amino acids. In germline, CDR1 is SGHAT, CDR2 FQDESV (reference sequence). MiXCR, applied by TCRdb to the reads, yields one record per CDR3 protein. The sample has about 4,900 distinct CDR3 sequences; approximately 8% are singletons. This receptor was taken from a human donor with rheumatoid arthritis. Material: CD4+ T cells from synovial fluid. The chain has TRBV11-1 and TRBJ1-1; D not certain. CDR3: CASSPGMNTEAFF. The CDR3 DNA is TGTGCCAGCAGCCCCGGGATGAACACTGAAGCTTTCTTT.